The source of this T cell receptor (beta chain) is a study of blood T cell repertoires in COVID-19. CDR1 is GTSNPN and CDR2 is SVGIG in the germline V gene (reference sequence). Trimming stripped 1 base from V and 1 base from J, with 10 bases between. This CDR3 is built from 14 residues. Method: immunoSEQ multiplex PCR; TCRdb's copy keeps in-frame clones and lacks some. The sample has more than 150,000 clones; about 77% are singletons. Sequenced input: peripheral blood. The receptor's source is a woman over 75 with acute or convalescent COVID-19. This sequence joins TRBV30 and TRBJ1-1, with a tentative D call TRBD1 (6 bases). CDR3 protein: CAWSATGRNTEAFF. The CDR3 nucleotides are TGTGCCTGGAGTGCTACAGGGAGGAACACTGAAGCTTTCTTT.